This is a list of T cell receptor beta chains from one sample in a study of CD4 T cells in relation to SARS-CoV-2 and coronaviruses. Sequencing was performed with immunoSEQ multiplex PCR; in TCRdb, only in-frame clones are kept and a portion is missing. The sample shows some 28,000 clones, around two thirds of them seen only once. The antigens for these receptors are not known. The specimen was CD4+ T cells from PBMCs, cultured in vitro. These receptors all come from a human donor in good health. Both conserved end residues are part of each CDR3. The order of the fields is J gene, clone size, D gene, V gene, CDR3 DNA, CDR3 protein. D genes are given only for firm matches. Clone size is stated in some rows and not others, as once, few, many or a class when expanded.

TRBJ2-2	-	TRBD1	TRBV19	TGTGCCAGTAGTATCGCTGGCAGGGGGCGGTCCGGGGAGCTGTTTTTT	CASSIAGRGRSGELFF
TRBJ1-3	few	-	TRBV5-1	TGCGCCAGCAGCTTTGACATCTCTGGAAACACCATATATTTT	CASSFDISGNTIYF
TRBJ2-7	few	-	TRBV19	TGTGCCAGTAGTCTACAGCCAGGGGAGGTGGACGAGCAGTACTTC	CASSLQPGEVDEQYF
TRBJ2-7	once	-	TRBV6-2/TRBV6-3	TGTGCCAGCAGTTACTCGGGGCTTTTAGACAGCTTCTACGAGCAGTACTTC	CASSYSGLLDSFYEQYF
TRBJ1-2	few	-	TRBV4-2	TGTGCCAGCAGCCAAATCGACAGATACTATGGCTACACCTTC	CASSQIDRYYGYTF
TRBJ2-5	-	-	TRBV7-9	TGTGCCAGCAGCTTGGGCAGGATGTGGGAAGAGACCCAGTACTTC	CASSLGRMWEETQYF
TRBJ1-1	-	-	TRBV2	TGTGCCAGCAGTACCCCTCGGGGAGGGATGCCTGAAGCTTTCTTT	CASSTPRGGMPEAFF
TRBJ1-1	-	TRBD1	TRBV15	TGTGCCACCAGCAGCTCGCCGGGACAGCGGAACACTGAAGCTTTCTTT	CATSSSPGQRNTEAFF
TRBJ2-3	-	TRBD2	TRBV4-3	TGCGCCAGCAGCCGATCACCTAGGGGACTAGCGGACTCCCGGACAGATACGCAGTATTTT	CASSRSPRGLADSRTDTQYF
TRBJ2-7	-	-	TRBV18	TGTGCCAGCTCACCACCCGACAGTTCCTACGAGCAGTACTTC	CASSPPDSSYEQYF
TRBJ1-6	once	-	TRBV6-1	TGTGCCAGCAGTGAAGCGAATTATGGGACCTATAATTCACCCCTCCACTTT	CASSEANYGTYNSPLHF
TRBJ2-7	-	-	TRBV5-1	TGCGCCAGTTCAGAGGGGACTGAGACCTACGAGCAGTACTTC	CASSEGTETYEQYF
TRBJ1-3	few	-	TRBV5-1	TGCGCCAGCAGGGACGGCCGGAACTCTGGAAACACCATATATTTT	CASRDGRNSGNTIYF
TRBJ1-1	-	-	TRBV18	TGTGCCAGCTCACCAAGGGGGGGGGACACTGAAGCTTTCTTT	CASSPRGGDTEAFF
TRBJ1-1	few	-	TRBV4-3	TGCGCCAGCAGCCAAGAATGGCAGGGAGGAGAAGCTTTCTTT	CASSQEWQGGEAFF
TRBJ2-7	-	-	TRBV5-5	TGTGCCAGCAGCTTGGGACAGACAAGCCCCTACGAGCAGTACTTC	CASSLGQTSPYEQYF
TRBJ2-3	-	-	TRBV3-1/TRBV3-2	TGTGCCAGCAGCCTGTCGATTCCACGGCCCCCAGATACGCAGTATTTT	CASSLSIPRPPDTQYF
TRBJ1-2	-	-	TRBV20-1	TGCAGTGCTAGTTTGAGGAACTATGGCTACACCTTC	CSASLRNYGYTF
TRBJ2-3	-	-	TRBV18	TGTGCCAGCTCATTGGTAGCTCGGGGAGATACGCAGTATTTT	CASSLVARGDTQYF
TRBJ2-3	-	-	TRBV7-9	TGTGCCAGCAGCTTATTACTAACTAGCACAGATACGCAGTATTTT	CASSLLLTSTDTQYF
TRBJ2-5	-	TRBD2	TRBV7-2	TGTGCCAGCAGCTTAGCGCGGTCGGGGGGCCAAGAGACCCAGTACTTC	CASSLARSGGQETQYF
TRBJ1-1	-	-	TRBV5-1	TGCGCCAGCAGCAAAGGACCTACGAACACTGAAGCTTTCTTT	CASSKGPTNTEAFF
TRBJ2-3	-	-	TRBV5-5	TGTGCCAGCAGCTTAGACAGGTTCCCCCGCACAGATACGCAGTATTTT	CASSLDRFPRTDTQYF
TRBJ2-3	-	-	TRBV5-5	TGTGCCAGCAGGCGGACCGAGACGCAGTATTTT	CASRRTETQYF
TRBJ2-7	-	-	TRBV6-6	TGTGCCAGCAGTTACTCGAACAGGCCCGAGCAGTACTTC	CASSYSNRPEQYF
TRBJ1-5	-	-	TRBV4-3	TGCGCCAGCAGCCAAGATCCGGCAGGTGGGGGGCCCCAGCATTTT	CASSQDPAGGGPQHF
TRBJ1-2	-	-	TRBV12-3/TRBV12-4	TGTGCCAGCAGTTCCGGGGTTTTTGGCTACACCTTC	CASSSGVFGYTF
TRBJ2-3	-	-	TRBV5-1	TGCGCCAGCAGCTTGGGGGCCTGGGTTGGGGATACGCAGTATTTT	CASSLGAWVGDTQYF
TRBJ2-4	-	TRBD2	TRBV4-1	TGCGCCAGCAGCCAAGATCGCGGCGGGGGGGCTGAAAACATTCAGTACTTC	CASSQDRGGGAENIQYF
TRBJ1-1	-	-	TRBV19	TGTGCCAGTAGTTATACGGGGAACACTGAAGCTTTCTTT	CASSYTGNTEAFF
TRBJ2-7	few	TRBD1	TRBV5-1	TGCGCCAGCAGCGATCAGGGGGCATTTGGTACCGAGCAGTACTTC	CASSDQGAFGTEQYF
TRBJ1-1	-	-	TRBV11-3	TGTGCCAGCAGCCAAAACATGAACACTGAAGCTTTCTTT	CASSQNMNTEAFF
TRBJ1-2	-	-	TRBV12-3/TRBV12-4	TGTGCCAGCAGTTCCAGCCCCTATGGCTACACCTTC	CASSSSPYGYTF
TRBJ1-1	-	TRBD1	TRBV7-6	TGTGCCAGCAGCCCTCAGGGGGGGGGTAACACTGAAGCTTTCTTT	CASSPQGGGNTEAFF
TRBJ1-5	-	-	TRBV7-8	TGTGCCAGCAGCTTAGGGGGGTTGGGCAATCAGCCCCAGCATTTT	CASSLGGLGNQPQHF
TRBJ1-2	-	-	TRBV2	TGTGCCAGCAGTGAAGTTGGGGGGAGCCATGGCTACACCTTC	CASSEVGGSHGYTF
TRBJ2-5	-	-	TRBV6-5	TGTGCCAGCAGTCCAACGGGGATGTACGAGACCCAGTACTTC	CASSPTGMYETQYF
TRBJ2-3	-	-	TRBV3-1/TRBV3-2	TGTGCCAGCAGCCAAGATGCGGGTTCAGGGAGCACAGATACGCAGTATTTT	CASSQDAGSGSTDTQYF
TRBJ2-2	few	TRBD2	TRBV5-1	TGCGCCAGCAGCTTGTGGGCGGGAGGAGAGACCGGGGAGCTGTTTTTT	CASSLWAGGETGELFF
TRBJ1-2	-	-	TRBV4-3	TGCGCCAGCAGCCCTCAGGGTATGGGGAACTATGGCTACACCTTC	CASSPQGMGNYGYTF
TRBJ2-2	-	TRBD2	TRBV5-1	TGCGCCAGCAGCTTTGGCCCTAGCGGGAGTATCGGGGAGCTGTTTTTT	CASSFGPSGSIGELFF
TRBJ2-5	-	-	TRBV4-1	TGCGCCAGCAGCCAAGGTTACTTGGGCGGCCAAGAGACCCAGTACTTC	CASSQGYLGGQETQYF
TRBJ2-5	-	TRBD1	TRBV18	TGTGCCAGCTCACCCGCCGGGACAGGCGGTCCCCAAGGGACCCAGTACTTC	CASSPAGTGGPQGTQYF
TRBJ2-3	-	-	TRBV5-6	TGTGCCAGCAGCCGCAGGGACGATACGCAGTATTTT	CASSRRDDTQYF
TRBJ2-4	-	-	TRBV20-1	TGCAGTGCTAGTGGTCAGGAGAGGAACATTCAGTACTTC	CSASGQERNIQYF
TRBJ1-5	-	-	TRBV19	TGTGCCAGTAGTCCCCGACCTAATCAGCCCCAGCATTTT	CASSPRPNQPQHF
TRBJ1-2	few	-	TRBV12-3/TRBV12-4	TGTGCCAGCCGGCACCGGGCTAACTATGGCTACACCTTC	CASRHRANYGYTF
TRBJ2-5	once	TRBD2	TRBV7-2	TGTGCCAGCAGCCCTTGGGAGGGGCGCGGTCCTCCTCAGTACTTC	CASSPWEGRGPPQYF
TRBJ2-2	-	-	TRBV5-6	TGTGCCAGCAGCCCAACCGGGAACACCGGGGAGCTGTTTTTT	CASSPTGNTGELFF
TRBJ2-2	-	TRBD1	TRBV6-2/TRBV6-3	TGTGCCAGCATCCCGGCGGGACAGGGGAGCACCGGGGAGCTGTTTTTT	CASIPAGQGSTGELFF
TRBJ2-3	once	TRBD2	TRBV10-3	TGTGCCATCAGTGGGAGACTAGCGAGCACAGATACGCAGTATTTT	CAISGRLASTDTQYF
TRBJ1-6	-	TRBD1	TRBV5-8	TGTGCCAGCAGCTTGGTGTTTCAGGGGGATTCACCCCTCCACTTT	CASSLVFQGDSPLHF
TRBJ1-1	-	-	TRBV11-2	TGTGCCAGCAGCTTACCCCGGCAGCTGAACACTGAAGCTTTCTTT	CASSLPRQLNTEAFF
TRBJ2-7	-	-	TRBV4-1	TGCGCCAGCAGCCAAGGCTCAGGGGCCCTCTACGAGCAGTACTTC	CASSQGSGALYEQYF
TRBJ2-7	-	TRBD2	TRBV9	TGTGCCAGCAGCGTAGGCCGGACTAGAGGGGCCTCCAGATACGAGCAGTACTTC	CASSVGRTRGASRYEQYF